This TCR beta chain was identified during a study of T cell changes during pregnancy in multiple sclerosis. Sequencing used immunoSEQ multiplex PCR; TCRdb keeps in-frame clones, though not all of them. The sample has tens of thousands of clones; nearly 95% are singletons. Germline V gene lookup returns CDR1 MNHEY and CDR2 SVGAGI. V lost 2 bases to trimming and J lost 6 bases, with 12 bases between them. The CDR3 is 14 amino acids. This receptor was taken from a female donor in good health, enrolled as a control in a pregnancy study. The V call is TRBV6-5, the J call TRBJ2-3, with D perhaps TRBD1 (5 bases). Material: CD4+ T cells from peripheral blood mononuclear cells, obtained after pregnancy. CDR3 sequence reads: CASSYRRGPDTQYF. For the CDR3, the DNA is TGTGCCAGCAGTTACCGTAGGGGTCCCGATACGCAGTATTTT.